Listed here is a single TCR beta chain. Which antigen it targets is not known. There are no base qualities to consult, and no much larger clone falls within one base. This sample also contains other DNA sequences that code for the same CDR3. These data come from a study of shared clonotypes between healthy human individuals (TCRdb year 2020). For the study in its entirety: A couple of women and three men aged 18 to 49 years were included in the cohort. Libraries were prepared and TCR repertoires were sequenced by different laboratories using diverse techniques, in order to increase sequencing depth and limit assay-specific biases. To estimate repertoire size and how much clonotype sharing occurs between individuals, the study deeply sequenced the blood TCR repertoires of about five healthy adults. Per donor, three plates each were used for CD4 naive and CD4 memory, two for CD8 naive, and one for CD8 memory. Each donor's leukapheresis produced roughly between roughly 0.9 and 8.9 billion PBMCs.

Using the deep immunoSEQ assay, multiplex PCR amplified TCR CDR3 regions from genomic DNA. Genomic DNA extracted from each cell subset was distributed evenly over all wells of several immunoSEQ 96-well plates, and each plate served as one replicate. Each replicate PCR for sorted subsets received about 220 ng genomic DNA, equal to 30,000 or so T cell genomes. Purified libraries were quantified with a Qubit 3.0 fluorometer, sized on a Bioanalyzer 2100, and re-quantified with the KAPA Library Quantification kit. A separate single-read 150-cycle Illumina NextSeq 550 flow cell was used to sequence each immunoSEQ 96-well plate. As for the authors' bioinformatics: Because the immunoSEQ output held only junctional sequences and lacked quality scores, the filtering could not match the filtering applied to full-length reads. Sequences were annotated with PyIR, a Python wrapper for IgBLAST v1.9, using IMGT germline references to assign V/J genes and CDR3. Reads were removed for weak V/J assignments (E-value above 1e-6), missing CDR3, stop codons, out-of-frame junctions, or ambiguous translated residues. A V3J clonotype was defined by an identical inferred V gene, J gene, and CDR3 amino acid sequence. To compute the percentage overlap between repertoires, the number of shared unique clonotypes was divided by the size of the smaller repertoire. RTK rarefaction, the Chao1 estimator, and Recon v2.1 estimates of unobserved clonotypes were used to assess repertoire richness. Generation probabilities for all TCRbeta clonotypes obtained by the gDNA method from a handful of donors were computed using OLGA. Held by TCRdb, this immuneACCESS table contains in-frame sequences only and omits some clones. Under half of the omission traces to an unresolved V gene where checked; the cause of the rest is unknown. V, J and clone size are those of that table, while D and trimming were read from the DNA. This sample lists fewer than 850,000 clones; roughly 96% were detected once. The ten biggest clones cover about 0.21% of the sample.

In the germline V gene (reference sequence), CDR1 corresponds to SEHNR and CDR2 to FQNEAQ. Spanning cysteine to phenylalanine, the CDR3 consists of 15 amino acids. The CDR3 DNA has 45 bases and is translated from base 1. Germline trimming amounts to 1 base on V and 5 bases on J, with 4 as the count of junction bases outside the gene matches. For the CD8 naive samples, CD45RO-negative cells were positively selected for CCR7, yielding a CD45RA+CCR7+ population from which TemRA cells were excluded. The donors were healthy, HIV-negative adults with no recently reported acute infections or vaccinations. Every donor was a Caucasian adult living in Nashville, Tennessee, USA. Blood was collected by leukapheresis, and PBMCs were isolated by Ficoll-Histopaque density gradient centrifugation and then cryopreserved in liquid nitrogen vapor phase. Analytical flow cytometry was used to check the purity and quantity of every magnetically sorted T cell population. Genomic DNA was isolated from every sorted fraction and measured by UV absorbance on a Nanodrop 2000c.

Overall study results and their limits: The genetic and exposure-history diversity represented was limited by the small number of donors. Compared with non-shared clonotypes, clonotypes shared by all four sorted-subset donors had higher generation probabilities. Pairwise subsampling indicated that sequencing depth was expected to affect the degree of clonotype sharing among donors. Sharing across a few donors was observed for about 5% of naive CD4, 3.5% of naive CD8, 2% to 2.5% of memory CD4, and about 0.39% of memory CD8 clonotypes. Sampling was limited to blood, and TCR repertoires in tissue likely differ from TCR repertoires in blood. Even with the large sequencing depth, rarefaction of the sorted-subset datasets indicated that sequencing was incomplete. Larger estimated clonotype richness was generally found for naive subsets than for memory subsets.

The chain was built from TRBV7-9 and TRBJ1-5; 8 central nucleotides agree with TRBD1. This TCR was sampled from a man aged 30 to 45 in good health. Material: naive CD8+ T cells sorted from blood. The cell subset or site label, as the study defines it: CD45RA+CCR7+. The CDR3 has the sequence CASSLGGQGYQPQHF. In nucleotide form, the sequence is TGTGCCAGCAGCTTAGGCGGACAGGGTTATCAGCCCCAGCATTTT.